Listed below are T cell receptor beta chains from one sample, sequenced in a study of OX40 agonist ivuxolimab in advanced cancers. Generated by immunoSEQ multiplex PCR, the TCRdb table keeps only in-frame clones and is missing some. The sample has 50,000 to 70,000 clones; around 81% are singletons. The sample was CD4+ or CD8+ T cells sorted from blood, taken in a trial of the OX40 agonist ivuxolimab. These receptors all stem from an adult with an advanced solid tumor such as melanoma, head and neck, liver or kidney cancer. The CDR3 runs from the conserved cysteine through the conserved F or W. A D gene is named only where the DNA matches it firmly. A clone size is listed for some rows: how often the clone was seen (once, few, many), or a class if it is expanded.

V	size	D	J	CDR3	DNA
TRBV11-2	NA	NA	TRBJ2-2	CASSLVGRANTGELFF	TGTGCCAGCAGCTTAGTCGGGCGGGCAAACACCGGGGAGCTGTTTTTT
TRBV4-3	NA	TRBD2	TRBJ2-1	CASSQYSGSSYNEQFF	TGCGCCAGCAGCCAATATAGCGGGAGCTCCTACAATGAGCAGTTCTTC
TRBV30	NA	NA	TRBJ1-1	CAWSLLGVNTEAFF	TGTGCCTGGAGTCTTTTGGGGGTGAACACTGAAGCTTTCTTT
TRBV9	NA	NA	TRBJ1-6	CASSVDPENSPLHF	TGTGCCAGCAGCGTAGACCCCGAGAATTCACCCCTCCACTTT
TRBV15	NA	NA	TRBJ2-7	CATSRGGTDEQYF	TGTGCCACCAGCAGGGGGGGGACAGACGAGCAGTACTTC
TRBV5-1	NA	NA	TRBJ2-7	CASSLRINRDYEQYF	TGCGCCAGCAGCTTACGGATAAACCGGGACTACGAGCAGTACTTC
TRBV5-4	NA	TRBD2	TRBJ2-1	CASSPAGGLAGSSYNEQFF	TGTGCCAGCAGCCCAGCAGGGGGGCTAGCGGGGAGCTCCTACAATGAGCAGTTCTTC
TRBV28	NA	NA	TRBJ2-2	CASSIISAGTGELFF	TGTGCCAGCAGTATCATCTCAGCGGGCACCGGGGAGCTGTTTTTT
TRBV6-1	NA	NA	TRBJ1-2	CASRSPGYSGYTF	TGTGCCAGCAGATCGCCAGGGTATTCTGGCTACACCTTC
TRBV5-6	NA	NA	TRBJ2-7	CASRGDSPYEQYF	TGTGCCAGTCGAGGGGATTCCCCCTACGAGCAGTACTTC
TRBV10-3	NA	NA	TRBJ2-1	CAIKGNDEQFF	TGTGCCATCAAAGGGAATGATGAGCAGTTCTTC
TRBV2	once	NA	TRBJ2-5	CASSEQETQYF	TGTGCCAGCAGCGAACAAGAGACCCAGTACTTC
TRBV2	NA	NA	TRBJ1-5	CASSEVEVQPQHF	TGTGCCAGCAGTGAAGTGGAGGTCCAGCCCCAGCATTTT
TRBV7-9	NA	NA	TRBJ2-5	CASSLEEPVDQETQYF	TGTGCCAGCAGCTTAGAGGAACCAGTAGACCAAGAGACCCAGTACTTC
TRBV30	NA	NA	TRBJ1-2	CAWTGQTNYGYTF	TGTGCCTGGACCGGACAGACTAACTATGGCTACACCTTC
TRBV15	NA	NA	TRBJ1-1	CATSRDSEILEAFF	TGTGCCACCAGCAGAGATTCGGAGATACTTGAAGCTTTCTTT
TRBV7-2	NA	NA	TRBJ1-5	CASSLEVQPQHF	TGTGCCAGCAGCCTGGAGGTCCAGCCCCAGCATTTT
TRBV25-1	NA	NA	TRBJ1-4	CASSRDNEKLFF	TGTGCCAGCAGCAGGGATAATGAAAAACTGTTTTTT
TRBV11-2	NA	NA	TRBJ1-3	CASSLDAGNTIYF	TGTGCCAGCAGCTTAGATGCGGGAAACACCATATATTTT
TRBV7-9	medium-sized	NA	TRBJ2-1	CASSFFNEQFF	TGTGCCAGCAGCTTTTTTAATGAGCAGTTCTTC
TRBV30	NA	NA	TRBJ2-5	CAWSALADWRQETQYF	TGTGCCTGGAGTGCGTTAGCGGATTGGCGCCAAGAGACCCAGTACTTC
TRBV5-1	NA	TRBD2	TRBJ2-7	CASSLGTSESSYEQYF	TGCGCCAGCAGCCTGGGAACTAGCGAGAGCTCCTACGAGCAGTACTTC
TRBV6-5	NA	TRBD1	TRBJ1-6	CASTGQNNSPLHF	TGTGCCAGCACGGGACAGAATAATTCACCCCTCCACTTT
TRBV5-4	once	NA	TRBJ2-7	CASSLKSGSYEQYF	TGTGCCAGCAGCTTGAAAAGCGGATCCTACGAGCAGTACTTC
TRBV7-9	NA	NA	TRBJ2-1	CASSLLSGDGIDEQFF	TGTGCCAGCAGCCTGCTTTCGGGGGATGGGATCGATGAGCAGTTCTTC
TRBV6-5	NA	NA	TRBJ2-7	CASSWDKDYEQYF	TGTGCCAGCAGTTGGGACAAAGACTACGAGCAGTACTTC
TRBV21-1	NA	NA	TRBJ1-5	CASSTKPGQGLCNQPQHF	TGTGCCAGCAGCACAAAACCGGGACAGGGTCTATGCAATCAGCCCCAGCATTTT
TRBV19	NA	TRBD2	TRBJ2-1	CASSRTGGGNEQFF	TGTGCCAGTAGTAGGACTGGCGGGGGGAATGAGCAGTTCTTC
TRBV28	NA	NA	TRBJ2-2	CASSLGGDSTGELFF	TGTGCCAGCAGTTTAGGGGGAGATAGCACCGGGGAGCTGTTTTTT
TRBV19	NA	TRBD2	TRBJ2-3	CASSKERGSYTQYF	TGTGCCAGTAGTAAGGAGCGGGGGTCCTATACGCAGTATTTT
TRBV5-5	NA	NA	TRBJ2-7	CASSLGQGSYEQYF	TGTGCCAGCAGCTTGGGGCAGGGATCCTACGAGCAGTACTTC
TRBV7-9	NA	NA	TRBJ1-4	CASSAQQALGEKLFF	TGTGCCAGCAGCGCGCAACAGGCCCTGGGGGAAAAACTGTTTTTT
TRBV10-1	NA	NA	TRBJ2-7	CASSEGPSYEQYF	TGCGCCAGCAGTGAGGGGCCGTCCTACGAGCAGTACTTC
TRBV11-3	few	NA	TRBJ2-6	CASSLLGANVLTF	TGTGCCAGCAGCTTACTAGGGGCCAACGTCCTGACTTTC
TRBV19	NA	NA	TRBJ1-6	CASSPDSSNSPLHF	TGTGCCAGTAGTCCCGACAGCTCCAATTCACCCCTCCACTTT
TRBV27	NA	TRBD2	TRBJ2-7	CASSLRGDGYEQYF	TGTGCCAGCAGTTTACGGGGGGATGGCTACGAGCAGTACTTC
TRBV5-8	NA	NA	TRBJ2-1	CASSLERLLNNEQFF	TGTGCCAGCAGCTTGGAACGGCTACTCAACAATGAGCAGTTCTTC
TRBV5-1	once	NA	TRBJ2-5	CASRYRGVGAGQETQYF	TGCGCCTCCCGGTACCGTGGGGTGGGCGCCGGGCAAGAGACCCAGTACTTC
TRBV19	NA	NA	TRBJ2-2	CASSGLGGTGELFF	TGTGCCAGTAGTGGGCTGGGGGGAACCGGGGAGCTGTTTTTT
TRBV7-3	NA	TRBD1	TRBJ2-1	CASSLWAGTGNEQFF	TGTGCCAGCAGCTTATGGGCCGGGACAGGGAATGAGCAGTTCTTC
TRBV28	few	TRBD1	TRBJ1-5	CASVSGRGVTSNQPQHF	TGTGCCAGCGTTTCGGGCAGGGGGGTTACTAGCAATCAGCCCCAGCATTTT
TRBV6-5	NA	TRBD2	TRBJ2-3	CASSYGIAGLDTQYF	TGTGCCAGCAGTTACGGGATAGCGGGATTAGATACGCAGTATTTT
TRBV19	once	NA	TRBJ2-2	CASSKTTGAGELFF	TGTGCCAGTAGTAAAACAACAGGAGCCGGGGAGCTGTTTTTT
TRBV11-2	NA	TRBD1	TRBJ1-5	CASSLDRTGGEPQHF	TGTGCCAGCAGCTTAGACAGGACAGGGGGAGAGCCCCAGCATTTT
TRBV4-1	NA	TRBD1	TRBJ1-4	CASSQTGTGNEKLFF	TGCGCCAGCAGTCAAACCGGGACAGGGAATGAAAAACTGTTTTTT
TRBV25-1	NA	NA	TRBJ1-1	CASSESGTGMEAFF	TGTGCCAGCAGTGAATCCGGGACCGGTATGGAAGCTTTCTTT
TRBV5-4	NA	TRBD1	TRBJ1-1	CASSLDTGATEAFF	TGTGCCAGCAGCTTGGACACAGGGGCCACTGAAGCTTTCTTT
TRBV6-5	NA	NA	TRBJ1-1	CASMGGTEAFF	TGTGCCAGCATGGGGGGCACTGAAGCTTTCTTT
TRBV19	NA	NA	TRBJ2-2	CASSMKSTGELFF	TGTGCCAGTAGTATGAAGTCAACCGGGGAGCTGTTTTTT
TRBV5-4	NA	NA	TRBJ2-2	CASSLGQSNTGELFF	TGTGCCAGCAGCTTGGGACAGTCGAACACCGGGGAGCTGTTTTTT
TRBV19	NA	NA	TRBJ2-1	CASSILGGNNEQFF	TGTGCCAGTAGTATACTCGGAGGGAACAATGAGCAGTTCTTC
TRBV9	NA	NA	TRBJ2-1	CASSVTNQAEQFF	TGTGCCAGCAGCGTTACCAATCAGGCCGAGCAGTTCTTC
TRBV5-1	NA	NA	TRBJ1-2	CASSREWLSRGAHYGYTF	TGCGCCAGCAGCCGCGAGTGGCTGTCGCGGGGGGCTCACTATGGCTACACCTTC
TRBV28	NA	TRBD2	TRBJ2-1	CASSRRTSGRIYEQFF	TGTGCCAGCAGTCGGCGGACTAGCGGGAGAATATATGAGCAGTTCTTC
TRBV9	NA	NA	TRBJ2-7	CASSVGGPTYEQYF	TGTGCCAGCAGCGTGGGGGGGCCCACTTACGAGCAGTACTTC
TRBV5-1	NA	NA	TRBJ1-2	CASSNLDRLGHGYTF	TGCGCCAGCAGCAACCTAGACAGGTTGGGTCATGGCTACACCTTC
TRBV18	NA	NA	TRBJ2-1	CASSPRGGHNEQFF	TGTGCCAGCTCTCCGAGGGGGGGGCACAATGAGCAGTTCTTC
TRBV1	NA	NA	TRBJ2-1	CTSSPSAGLRENEQFF	TGCACCAGCAGCCCGTCGGCGGGACTACGTGAAAATGAGCAGTTCTTC
TRBV5-1	few	NA	TRBJ2-3	CASSLDSPSTDTQYF	TGCGCCAGCAGCTTGGATAGCCCTAGCACAGATACGCAGTATTTT